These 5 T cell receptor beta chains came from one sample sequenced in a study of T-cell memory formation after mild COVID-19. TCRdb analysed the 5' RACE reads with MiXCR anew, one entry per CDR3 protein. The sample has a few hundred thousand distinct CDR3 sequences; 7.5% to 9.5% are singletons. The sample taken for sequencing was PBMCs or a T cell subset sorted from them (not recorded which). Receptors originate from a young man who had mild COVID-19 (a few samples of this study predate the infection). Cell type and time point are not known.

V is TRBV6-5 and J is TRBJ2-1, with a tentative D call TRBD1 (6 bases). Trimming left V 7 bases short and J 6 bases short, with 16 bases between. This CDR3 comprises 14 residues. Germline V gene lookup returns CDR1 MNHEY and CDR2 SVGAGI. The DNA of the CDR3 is TGTGCCAGCAACGCCTACAGGGTTCGCAATGAGCAGTTCTTC. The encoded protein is CASNAYRVRNEQFF.

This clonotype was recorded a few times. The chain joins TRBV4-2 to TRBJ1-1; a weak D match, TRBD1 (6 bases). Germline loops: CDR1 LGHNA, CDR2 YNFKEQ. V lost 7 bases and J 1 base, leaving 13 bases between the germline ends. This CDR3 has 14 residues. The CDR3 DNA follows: TGTGCCAGCAAAATACAGGGAACGAACACTGAAGCTTTCTTT. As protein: CASKIQGTNTEAFF.

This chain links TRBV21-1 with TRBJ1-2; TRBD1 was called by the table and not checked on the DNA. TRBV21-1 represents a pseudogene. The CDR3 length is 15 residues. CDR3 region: CAYPTIGGGNYGYTF. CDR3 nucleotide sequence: TGTGCCTACCCCACAATAGGAGGGGGAAACTATGGCTACACCTTC.

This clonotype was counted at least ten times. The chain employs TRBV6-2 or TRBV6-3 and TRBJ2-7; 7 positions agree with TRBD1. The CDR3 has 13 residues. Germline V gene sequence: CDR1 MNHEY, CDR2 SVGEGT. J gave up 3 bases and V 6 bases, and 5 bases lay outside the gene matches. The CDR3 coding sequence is TGTGCCAGCAGCCTGGGACAGCACTACGAGCAGTACTTC. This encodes CASSLGQHYEQYF.

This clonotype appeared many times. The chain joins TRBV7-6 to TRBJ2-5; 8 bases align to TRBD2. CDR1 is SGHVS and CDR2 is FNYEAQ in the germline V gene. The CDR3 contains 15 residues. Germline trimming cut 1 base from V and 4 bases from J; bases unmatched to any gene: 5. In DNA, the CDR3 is TGTGCCAGCAGCTTAGTGCATAGCGGGGCAGAGACCCAGTACTTC. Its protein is CASSLVHSGAETQYF.